The clone carrying this T cell receptor beta chain appeared a few times. How the authors handled the data: Amplification with reference gene primers provided the estimates of nucleated cell counts. The method was immunoSEQ multiplex PCR; TCRdb's version includes in-frame clones alone and lacks a portion of them. The V and J calls and clone size come from that table; D and trimming were worked out from the DNA. The sample holds hundreds of thousands of clones; about nine tenths are singletons and the top ten take 8% to 9%. The data stem from a study of blood T cell repertoires in COVID-19. Study summary: Samples of COVID-19 (acute and convalescent) were obtained from the United States, Italy and Spain.

Clinical history as reported by participants underpinned cohort assignment. This TCR derives from a woman aged 18 to 35 who had recovered from COVID-19. The material sequenced was PBMCs or T cells enriched from blood (not recorded which).

The CDR3 DNA reads as TGTGCCAGCAGTTGGCAGGGTGTGAAAGAACCCCTCCACTTT. Translated: CASSWQGVKEPLHF. The genes are TRBV6-2 or TRBV6-3 and TRBJ1-6, with D perhaps matching TRBD1 (5 bases). The CDR3 runs 14 residues. Trimming took off 4 bases at V and 12 bases at J, with 16 bases between the two ends. From germline, CDR1 is MNHEY and CDR2 SVGEGT.